The 7 T cell receptor beta chains in this list originate from one sample, sequenced in a study of shared clonotypes between healthy human individuals. The method was immunoSEQ multiplex PCR; TCRdb's version includes in-frame clones alone and lacks a portion of them. The sample lists roughly 2,500,000 clones, approximately 93% seen once, with about 0.39% in the top ten. The sample was naive CD4+ T cells from PBMCs. The sample's subset: CD45RA+ positively selected. These receptors were collected from a man aged 18-30 years in good health. Some clones in this sample may be carry-over from other donors' samples.

The chain carries TRBV28 and TRBJ1-2; D perhaps matches TRBD1 (5 bases). There are 13 residues in the CDR3. Deletions cut 4 bases from V and 4 bases from J, with 10 bases between. Germline V gene lookup returns CDR1 MDHEN and CDR2 SYDVKM. The CDR3: CASSSPGPYGYTF. For the CDR3, the DNA is TGTGCCAGCAGTTCACCGGGACCCTATGGCTACACCTTC.

CDR3 sequence: CASSLFGGTQSYEQYF. The CDR3 bases are TGTGCCAGCAGTTTATTTGGAGGGACTCAGTCCTACGAGCAGTACTTC. The chain recombines TRBV27 with TRBJ2-7, with D possibly TRBD2 on 6 matching bases. Looked up from germline, CDR1 is MNHEY and CDR2 is SMNVEV (reference sequence). Between the trimmed V and J ends, which lost 1 base and 1 base, there was a span of 14 bases. This CDR3 has 16 amino acids.

J is TRBJ2-1 and V is TRBV14, with 10 positions matching TRBD2. The germline V gene encodes CDR1 SGHDN and CDR2 FVKESK. Unmatched junction bases numbered 16, after V lost 3 bases and J lost 8 bases. The CDR3 consists of 18 residues. DNA of the CDR3: TGTGCCAGCAGCCAGAGGAGGCTTGAAAATAGCGGGAGGTATGAGCAGTTCTTC. It specifies CASSQRRLENSGRYEQFF.

About this clone itself: This CDR3 is also generated by other DNA sequences in the sample. This rearrangement joins TRBV5-1 to TRBJ2-2; D remains ambiguous. This CDR3 is built from 14 residues. Trimming shortened V by 0 bases and J by 0 bases, and 3 bases separated the two germline ends. Germline V gene sequence: CDR1 SGHRS, CDR2 YFSETQ. The CDR3 loop is CASSLEANTGELFF. As DNA, the CDR3 is TGCGCCAGCAGCTTGGAGGCGAACACCGGGGAGCTGTTTTTT.

The V gene is TRBV6-1, the J gene TRBJ1-5; unclear D gene. CDR1 and CDR2 (germline): MNHNS, SASEGT. The CDR3 runs 11 residues. Deletions cut 4 bases from V and 10 bases from J, with 8 bases between. CDR3 DNA sequence: TGTGCCAGCAGTGCGGCAGATCCCCAGCATTTT. Protein: CASSAADPQHF.

The genes are TRBV5-1 and TRBJ2-5, with D hard to call. The germline CDR1 and CDR2 sequences are SGHRS and YFSETQ. The CDR3 runs 12 residues. V was clipped by 5 bases and J by 4 bases, with 9 bases between them. The CDR3 DNA reads TGCGCCAGCAGAAGGATGGGAGAGACCCAGTACTTC. Its translation: CASRRMGETQYF.

The V call is TRBV5-1, the J call TRBJ2-2; weak D call: TRBD2 (6 bases). V was cut by 6 bases and J by 3 bases, with 12 bases left in between. The CDR3 totals 14 residues. The V gene's germline CDR1 is SGHRS and CDR2 YFSETQ. CDR3 amino acids: CASTKWEDTGELFF. The CDR3 bases are TGCGCCAGCACCAAGTGGGAGGACACCGGGGAGCTGTTTTTT. The full variable domain, with the rest looked up from reference TRBV5-1 and TRBJ2-2, is KAGVTQTPRYLIKTRGQQVTLSCSPISGHRSVSWYQQTPGQGLQFLFEYFSETQRNKGNFPGRFSGRQFSNSRSEMNVSTLELGDSALYLCASTKWEDTGELFFGEGSRLTVL.